The TCR beta chain described here comes from a study of metastatic and nonmetastatic thyroid tumors. Via MiXCR, TCRdb re-called the PCR reads. The sample contains 35,000 to 50,000 clones, around a sixth of which appear only once. Thyroid surgery was preceded by no treatment in any patient. Germline lookup yields CDR1 SGHNT and CDR2 YYREEE (reference sequence). This CDR3 spans 14 amino acids. Trimming pared 5 bases from V and 9 bases from J, leaving 21 bases between. In this sample, this clone turned up a few times. Sequencing was carried out using tumor tissue. The rearrangement uses TRBV5-4 and TRBJ2-7; tentatively, D is TRBD1 or TRBD2 (5 bases each). This receptor was identified in a female donor with papillary thyroid cancer or a benign thyroid nodule (not recorded which). Some clones in this sample may be carry-over from other donors' samples. This CDR3 reads CASSGTGTAGVQYF. The DNA of the CDR3 is TGTGCCAGCAGTGGGACCGGGACGGCAGGCGTGCAGTACTTC.